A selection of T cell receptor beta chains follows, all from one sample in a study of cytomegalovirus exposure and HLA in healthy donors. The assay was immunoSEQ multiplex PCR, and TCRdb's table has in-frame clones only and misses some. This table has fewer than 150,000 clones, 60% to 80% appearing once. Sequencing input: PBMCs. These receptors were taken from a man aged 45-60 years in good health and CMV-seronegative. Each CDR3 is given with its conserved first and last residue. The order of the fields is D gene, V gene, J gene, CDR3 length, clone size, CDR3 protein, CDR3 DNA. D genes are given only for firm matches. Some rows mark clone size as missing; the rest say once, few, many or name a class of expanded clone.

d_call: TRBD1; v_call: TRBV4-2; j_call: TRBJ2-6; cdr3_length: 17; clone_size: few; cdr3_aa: CASRETGASSGANVLTF; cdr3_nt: TGTGCCAGCAGGGAAACAGGGGCAAGCTCTGGGGCCAACGTCCTGACTTTC
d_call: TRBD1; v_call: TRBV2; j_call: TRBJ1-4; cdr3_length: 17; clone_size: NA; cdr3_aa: CASSQDRAGATNEKLFF; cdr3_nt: TGTGCCAGCAGCCAGGACAGGGCGGGAGCAACTAATGAAAAACTGTTTTTT
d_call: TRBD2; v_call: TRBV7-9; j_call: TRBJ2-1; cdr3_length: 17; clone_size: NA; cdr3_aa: CASSLKVASGVHNEQFF; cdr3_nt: TGTGCCAGCAGCTTAAAGGTCGCTAGCGGGGTTCACAATGAGCAGTTCTTC
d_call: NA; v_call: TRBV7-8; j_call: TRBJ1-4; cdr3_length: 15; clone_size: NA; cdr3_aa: CASSLGGTGREKLFF; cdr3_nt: TGTGCCAGCAGCTTAGGGGGAACAGGTCGGGAAAAACTGTTTTTT
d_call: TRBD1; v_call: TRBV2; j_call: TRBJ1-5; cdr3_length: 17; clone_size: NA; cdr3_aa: CASSSGQGPYSNQPQHF; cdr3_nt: TGTGCCAGCAGTTCCGGACAGGGCCCTTATAGCAATCAGCCCCAGCATTTT
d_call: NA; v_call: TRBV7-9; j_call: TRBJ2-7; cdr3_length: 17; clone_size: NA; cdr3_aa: CASSLSTGLFFSYEQYF; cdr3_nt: TGTGCCAGCAGCCTATCAACCGGACTCTTCTTTTCCTACGAGCAGTACTTC
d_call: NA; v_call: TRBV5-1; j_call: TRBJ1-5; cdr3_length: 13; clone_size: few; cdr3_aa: CASSLAVNQPQHF; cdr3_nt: TGCGCCAGCAGCTTGGCCGTAAATCAGCCCCAGCATTTT
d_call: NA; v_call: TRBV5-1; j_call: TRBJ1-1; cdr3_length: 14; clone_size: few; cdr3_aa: CASSSGGMNTEAFF; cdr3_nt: TGCGCCAGCAGCTCGGGAGGAATGAACACTGAAGCTTTCTTT
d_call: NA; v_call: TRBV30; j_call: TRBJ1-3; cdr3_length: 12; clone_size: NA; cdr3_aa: CAWGRGWNTIYF; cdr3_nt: TGTGCCTGGGGCCGAGGATGGAACACCATATATTTT
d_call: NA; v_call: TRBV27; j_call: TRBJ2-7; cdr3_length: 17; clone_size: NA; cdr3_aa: CASVRLGEAQGSYEQYF; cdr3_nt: TGTGCCAGCGTGAGACTGGGGGAGGCCCAGGGTTCCTACGAGCAGTACTTC
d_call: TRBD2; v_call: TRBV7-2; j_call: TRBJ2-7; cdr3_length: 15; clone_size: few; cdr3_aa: CASSPEGAGEYEQYF; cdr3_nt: TGTGCCAGCAGCCCAGAGGGAGCGGGAGAATACGAGCAGTACTTC
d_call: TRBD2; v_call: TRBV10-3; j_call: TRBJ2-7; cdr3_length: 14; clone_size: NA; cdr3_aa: CAISVAGADYEQYF; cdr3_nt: TGTGCCATCAGTGTGGCGGGAGCGGATTACGAGCAGTACTTC
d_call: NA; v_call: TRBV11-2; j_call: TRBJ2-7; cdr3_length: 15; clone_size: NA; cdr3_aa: CASSVDAGGTYEQYF; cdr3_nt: TGTGCCAGCAGCGTCGACGCGGGCGGTACCTACGAGCAGTACTTC
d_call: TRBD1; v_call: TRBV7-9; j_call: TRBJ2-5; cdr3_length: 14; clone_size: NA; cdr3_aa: CASSVDRGQETQYF; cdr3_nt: TGTGCCAGCAGCGTCGACAGGGGACAAGAGACCCAGTACTTC
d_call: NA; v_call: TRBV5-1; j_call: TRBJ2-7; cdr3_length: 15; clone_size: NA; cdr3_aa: CASSLEAGVSSEQYF; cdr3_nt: TGCGCCAGCAGCTTGGAGGCAGGGGTTTCCTCCGAGCAGTACTTC
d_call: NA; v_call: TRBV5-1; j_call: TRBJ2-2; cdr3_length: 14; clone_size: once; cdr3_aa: CASSLPGNTGELFF; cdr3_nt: TGCGCCAGCAGCTTGCCGGGGAACACCGGGGAGCTGTTTTTT
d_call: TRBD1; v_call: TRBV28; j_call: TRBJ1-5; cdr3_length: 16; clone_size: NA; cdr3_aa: CASSPGTGGGNQPQHF; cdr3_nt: TGTGCCAGCAGTCCAGGGACAGGGGGCGGCAATCAGCCCCAGCATTTT
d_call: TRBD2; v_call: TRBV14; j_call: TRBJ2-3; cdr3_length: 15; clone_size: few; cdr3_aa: CASSLTSWGTDTQYF; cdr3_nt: TGTGCCAGCAGCCTGACTAGCTGGGGCACAGATACGCAGTATTTT
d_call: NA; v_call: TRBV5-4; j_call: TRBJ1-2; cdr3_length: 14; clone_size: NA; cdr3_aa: CASSLAHGGGGYTF; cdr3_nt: TGTGCCAGCAGCTTGGCACATGGAGGAGGTGGCTACACCTTC
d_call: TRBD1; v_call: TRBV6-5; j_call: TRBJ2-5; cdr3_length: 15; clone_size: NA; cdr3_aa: CASSRDRGRLETQYF; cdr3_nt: TGTGCCAGCAGCCGTGACAGGGGGCGCTTGGAGACCCAGTACTTC
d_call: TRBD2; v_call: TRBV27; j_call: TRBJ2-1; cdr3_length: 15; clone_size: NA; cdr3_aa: CASVTRLAGYNEQFF; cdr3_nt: TGTGCCAGCGTTACCCGACTAGCGGGATACAATGAGCAGTTCTTC
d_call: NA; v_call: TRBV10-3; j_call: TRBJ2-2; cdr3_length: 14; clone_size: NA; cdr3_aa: CAISEMQGGGELFF; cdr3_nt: TGTGCCATCAGTGAAATGCAGGGTGGAGGGGAGCTGTTTTTT
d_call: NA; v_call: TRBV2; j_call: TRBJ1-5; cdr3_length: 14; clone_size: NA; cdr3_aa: CASSDDSVNQPQHF; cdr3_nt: TGTGCCAGCAGTGACGACAGCGTCAATCAGCCCCAGCATTTT
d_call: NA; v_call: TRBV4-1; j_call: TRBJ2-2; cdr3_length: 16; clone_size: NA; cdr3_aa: CASSQVRSPLNGELFF; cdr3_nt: TGCGCCAGCAGCCAAGTAAGGAGCCCTTTAAACGGGGAGCTGTTTTTT
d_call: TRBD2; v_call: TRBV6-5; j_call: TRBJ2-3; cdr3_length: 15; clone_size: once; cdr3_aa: CASSIGTSGTDTQYF; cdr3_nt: TGTGCCAGCAGTATCGGGACTAGCGGAACAGATACGCAGTATTTT
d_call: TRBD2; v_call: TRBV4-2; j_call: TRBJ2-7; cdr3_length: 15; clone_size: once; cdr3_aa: CASSPCSAGDCEQYF; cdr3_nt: TGTGCCAGCAGCCCCTGTTCAGCGGGAGATTGCGAGCAGTACTTC
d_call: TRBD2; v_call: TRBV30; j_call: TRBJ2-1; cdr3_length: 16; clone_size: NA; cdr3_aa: CAWSVGIGTTNGEQFF; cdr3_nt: TGTGCCTGGAGTGTAGGTATTGGGACTACCAATGGTGAGCAGTTCTTC
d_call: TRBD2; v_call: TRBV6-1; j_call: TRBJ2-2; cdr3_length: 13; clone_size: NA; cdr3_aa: CASRGGVAGELFF; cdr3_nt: TGTGCCAGCAGGGGAGGGGTCGCCGGGGAGCTGTTTTTT
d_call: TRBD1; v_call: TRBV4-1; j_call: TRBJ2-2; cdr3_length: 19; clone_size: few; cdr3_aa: CASSQFWGQGASYTGELFF; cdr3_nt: TGCGCCAGCAGCCAATTCTGGGGACAGGGGGCGTCTTACACCGGGGAGCTGTTTTTT
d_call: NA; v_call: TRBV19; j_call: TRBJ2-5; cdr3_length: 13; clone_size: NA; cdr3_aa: CASSIRLEETQYF; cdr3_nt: TGTGCCAGTAGTATCAGACTAGAAGAGACCCAGTACTTC
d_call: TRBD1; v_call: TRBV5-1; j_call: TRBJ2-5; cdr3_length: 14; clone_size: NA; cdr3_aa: CASSSTGGRETQYF; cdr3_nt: TGCGCCAGCAGCTCAACAGGGGGCCGAGAGACCCAGTACTTC
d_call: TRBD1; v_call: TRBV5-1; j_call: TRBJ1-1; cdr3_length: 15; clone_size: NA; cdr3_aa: CASSLDRGRVSEAFF; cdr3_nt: TGCGCCAGCAGCTTGGACAGGGGGCGCGTGAGTGAAGCTTTCTTT
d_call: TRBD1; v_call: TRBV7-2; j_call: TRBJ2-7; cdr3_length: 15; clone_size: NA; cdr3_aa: CASGRQGVGSYEQYF; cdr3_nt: TGTGCCAGCGGGCGACAGGGGGTCGGATCCTACGAGCAGTACTTC
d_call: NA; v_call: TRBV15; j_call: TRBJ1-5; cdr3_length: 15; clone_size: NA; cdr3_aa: CATSRGGGGNQPQHF; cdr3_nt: TGTGCCACCAGCCGGGGGGGAGGGGGCAATCAGCCCCAGCATTTT
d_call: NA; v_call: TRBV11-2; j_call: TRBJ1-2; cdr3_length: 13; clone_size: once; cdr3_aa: CASSLDARGRRTF; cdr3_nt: TGTGCCAGCAGCTTAGATGCCCGGGGTCGGCGGACCTTC
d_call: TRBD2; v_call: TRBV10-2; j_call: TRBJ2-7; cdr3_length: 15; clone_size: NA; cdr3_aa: CASSLTSGSFKEQYF; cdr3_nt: TGCGCCAGCAGCTTAACTAGCGGGAGTTTTAAGGAGCAGTACTTC
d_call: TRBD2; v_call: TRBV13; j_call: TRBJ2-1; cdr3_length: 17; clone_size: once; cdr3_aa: CASSLNFLAGVYNEQFF; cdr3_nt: TGTGCCAGCAGCCTAAACTTTCTAGCGGGAGTGTACAATGAGCAGTTCTTC
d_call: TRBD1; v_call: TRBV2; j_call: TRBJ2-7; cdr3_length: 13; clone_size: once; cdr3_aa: CASKGTGGVVQYF; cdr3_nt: TGTGCCAGCAAGGGGACAGGGGGTGTAGTGCAGTACTTC
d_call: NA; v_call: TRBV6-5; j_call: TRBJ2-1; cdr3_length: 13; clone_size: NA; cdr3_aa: CASSPLFEHEQFF; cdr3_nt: TGTGCCAGCAGTCCCTTATTCGAACACGAGCAGTTCTTC
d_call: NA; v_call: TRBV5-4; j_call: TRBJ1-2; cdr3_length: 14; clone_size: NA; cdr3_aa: CASSLAPRDYGYTF; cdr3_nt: TGTGCCAGCAGCTTGGCGCCGAGGGACTATGGCTACACCTTC
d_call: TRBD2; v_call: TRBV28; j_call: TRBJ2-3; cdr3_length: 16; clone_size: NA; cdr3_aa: CASSPGGLAGADTQYF; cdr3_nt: TGTGCCAGCAGTCCCGGGGGGCTAGCGGGAGCAGATACGCAGTATTTT
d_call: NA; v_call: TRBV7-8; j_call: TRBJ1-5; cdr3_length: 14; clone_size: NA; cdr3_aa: CASSLEGQKTPQHF; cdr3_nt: TGTGCCAGCAGCTTAGAGGGACAAAAGACGCCCCAGCATTTT
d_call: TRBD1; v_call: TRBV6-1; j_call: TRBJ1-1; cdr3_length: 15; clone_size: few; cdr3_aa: CASSETGTGWTEAFF; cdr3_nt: TGTGCCAGCAGTGAAACTGGGACAGGGTGGACTGAAGCTTTCTTT
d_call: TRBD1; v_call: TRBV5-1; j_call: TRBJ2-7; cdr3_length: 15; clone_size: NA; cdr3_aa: CASSLYGQGPYEQYF; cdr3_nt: TGCGCCAGCAGCTTGTACGGACAGGGGCCCTACGAGCAGTACTTC
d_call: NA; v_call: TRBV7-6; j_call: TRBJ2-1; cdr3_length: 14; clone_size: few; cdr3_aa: CASRRTDSYNEQFF; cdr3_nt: TGTGCCAGCCGTAGGACAGACTCCTACAATGAGCAGTTCTTC
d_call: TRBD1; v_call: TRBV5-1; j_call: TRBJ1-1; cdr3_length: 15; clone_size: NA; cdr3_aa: CASSLGDREGTEAFF; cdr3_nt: TGCGCCAGCAGCTTGGGGGACAGGGAGGGCACTGAAGCTTTCTTT
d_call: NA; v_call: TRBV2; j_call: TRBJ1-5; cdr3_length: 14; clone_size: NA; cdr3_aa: CASTLDSSNQPQHF; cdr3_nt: TGTGCCAGCACCCTGGACAGTAGCAATCAGCCCCAGCATTTT
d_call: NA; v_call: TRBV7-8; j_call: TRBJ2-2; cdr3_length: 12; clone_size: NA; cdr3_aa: CASTAGTGELFF; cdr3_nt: TGTGCCAGCACGGCGGGCACCGGGGAGCTGTTTTTT
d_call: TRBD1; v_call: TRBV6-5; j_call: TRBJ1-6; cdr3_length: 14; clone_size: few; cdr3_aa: CASSLGQGASSYHF; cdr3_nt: TGTGCCAGCAGCTTGGGACAGGGGGCGAGCAGCTACCACTTT
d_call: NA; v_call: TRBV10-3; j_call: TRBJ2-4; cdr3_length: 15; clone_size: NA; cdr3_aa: CAISESVGVENIQYF; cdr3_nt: TGTGCCATCAGTGAGTCGGTGGGAGTTGAAAACATTCAGTACTTC
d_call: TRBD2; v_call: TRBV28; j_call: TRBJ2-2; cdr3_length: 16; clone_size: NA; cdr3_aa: CASSFFGGRRSGELFF; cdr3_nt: TGTGCCAGCAGTTTTTTCGGCGGGAGGAGGTCCGGGGAGCTGTTTTTT
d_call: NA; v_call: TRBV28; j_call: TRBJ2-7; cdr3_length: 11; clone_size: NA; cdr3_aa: CASSRGYEQYF; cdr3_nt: TGTGCCAGCAGCCGAGGGTACGAGCAGTACTTC
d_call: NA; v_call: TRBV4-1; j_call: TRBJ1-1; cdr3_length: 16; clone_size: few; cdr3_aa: CASTARTRGGGTEAFF; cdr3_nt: TGCGCCAGCACCGCAAGGACCAGGGGAGGGGGCACTGAAGCTTTCTTT
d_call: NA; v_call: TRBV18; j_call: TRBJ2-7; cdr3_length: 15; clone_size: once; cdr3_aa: CASSPRGSFSYEQYF; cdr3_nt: TGTGCCAGCTCACCACGGGGCAGCTTCTCCTACGAGCAGTACTTC
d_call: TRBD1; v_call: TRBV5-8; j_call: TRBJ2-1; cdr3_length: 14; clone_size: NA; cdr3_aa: CASTLTGGWNEQFF; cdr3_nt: TGTGCCAGCACCTTAACAGGGGGATGGAATGAGCAGTTCTTC
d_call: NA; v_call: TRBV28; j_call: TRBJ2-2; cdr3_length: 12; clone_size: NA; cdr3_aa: CASSLLARELFF; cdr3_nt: TGTGCCAGCAGTCTTCTAGCTCGGGAGCTGTTTTTT
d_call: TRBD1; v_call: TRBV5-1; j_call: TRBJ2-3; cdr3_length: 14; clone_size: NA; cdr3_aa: CASSSGTATGTQYF; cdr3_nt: TGCGCCAGCAGCTCTGGGACAGCGACGGGTACGCAGTATTTT